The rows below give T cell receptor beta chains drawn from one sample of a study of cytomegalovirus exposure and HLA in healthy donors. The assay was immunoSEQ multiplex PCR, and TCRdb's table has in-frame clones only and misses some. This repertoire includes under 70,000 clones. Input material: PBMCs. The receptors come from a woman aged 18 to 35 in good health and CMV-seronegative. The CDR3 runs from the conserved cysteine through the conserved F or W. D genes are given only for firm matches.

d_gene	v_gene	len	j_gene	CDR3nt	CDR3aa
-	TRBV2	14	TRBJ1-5	TGTGCCAGCACCCGAGGACAGAACAATCAGCCCCAGCATTTT	CASTRGQNNQPQHF
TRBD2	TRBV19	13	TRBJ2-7	TGTGCCAGTAACTTAGCGGGAGGGGGCGAGCAGTACTTC	CASNLAGGGEQYF
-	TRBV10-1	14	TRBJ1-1	TGCGCCAGCAGTGATTCCCCGACAGCGACTGAAGCTTTCTTT	CASSDSPTATEAFF
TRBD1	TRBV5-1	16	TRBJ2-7	TGCGCCAGCAGCTTGAATCCCCAGGGGGCCCCCTACGAGCAGTACTTC	CASSLNPQGAPYEQYF
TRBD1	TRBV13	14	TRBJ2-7	TGTGCCAGCAGTTCGACAGGGTCATTCTACGAGCAGTACTTC	CASSSTGSFYEQYF
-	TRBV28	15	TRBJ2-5	TGTGCCAGCACCTCGACTCAGGGGTCCAAAGAGACCCAGTACTTC	CASTSTQGSKETQYF
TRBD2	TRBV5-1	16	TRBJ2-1	TGCGCCAGCAGCAGGGACCGACTAGCGGGGGTCTCGGAGCAGTTCTTC	CASSRDRLAGVSEQFF
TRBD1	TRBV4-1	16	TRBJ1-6	TGCGCCAGCAGCCCAATGGACAGGGTGGGTAATTCACCCCTACACTTT	CASSPMDRVGNSPLHF
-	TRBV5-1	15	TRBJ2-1	TGCGCCAGCAGCTTAATTAAGGGGTTTGCGAATGAGCAGTTCTTC	CASSLIKGFANEQFF
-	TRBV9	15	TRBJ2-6	TGTGCCAGCTCGGGGGACGGGGCTGGGGCCAACGTCCTGACTTTC	CASSGDGAGANVLTF
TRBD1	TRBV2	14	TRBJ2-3	TGTGCCAGCAAGAGGGACAGGGGGTCAGATACGCAGTATTTT	CASKRDRGSDTQYF
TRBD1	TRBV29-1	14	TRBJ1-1	TGCAGCGTCCGCAGGGGGCGGATGAACACTGAAGCTTTCTTT	CSVRRGRMNTEAFF
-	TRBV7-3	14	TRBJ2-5	TGTGCCAGCAGCCCACAGGCTGGCCAAGAGACCCAGTACTTC	CASSPQAGQETQYF
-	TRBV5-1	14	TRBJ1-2	TGCGCCAGCAACTCAGGGATAGATAACTATGGCTACACCTTC	CASNSGIDNYGYTF
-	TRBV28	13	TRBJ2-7	TGTGCCAGCAGTCGGACACTAACCTACGAGCAGTACTTC	CASSRTLTYEQYF
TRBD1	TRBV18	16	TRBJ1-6	TGTGCCAGCTCTCAACAGGGGGCGGTTGGGAATTCACCCCTCCACTTT	CASSQQGAVGNSPLHF